The sequence of this TCR beta chain was determined in a study of cytomegalovirus exposure and HLA in healthy donors. The V and J ends lost 6 bases and 6 bases respectively, with 8 bases between them. Germline V CDR1 and CDR2: MNHNS, SASEGT. This CDR3 has 11 residues. PCR amplification relied on 60 Vbeta primers (plus 13 Jbeta primers). The data were produced by immunoSEQ multiplex PCR, yet TCRdb's version contains in-frame clones alone and is incomplete. Of about 140,000 clones in the sample, 80% were seen once. V and J are TRBV6-1 and TRBJ1-1; no firm D call. The specimen sequenced was PBMCs. This clonotype was obtained from a young man in good health. Written as DNA, the CDR3 is TGTGCCAGCAGGGGCGGGCCTGAAGCTTTCTTT. It specifies CASRGGPEAFF.